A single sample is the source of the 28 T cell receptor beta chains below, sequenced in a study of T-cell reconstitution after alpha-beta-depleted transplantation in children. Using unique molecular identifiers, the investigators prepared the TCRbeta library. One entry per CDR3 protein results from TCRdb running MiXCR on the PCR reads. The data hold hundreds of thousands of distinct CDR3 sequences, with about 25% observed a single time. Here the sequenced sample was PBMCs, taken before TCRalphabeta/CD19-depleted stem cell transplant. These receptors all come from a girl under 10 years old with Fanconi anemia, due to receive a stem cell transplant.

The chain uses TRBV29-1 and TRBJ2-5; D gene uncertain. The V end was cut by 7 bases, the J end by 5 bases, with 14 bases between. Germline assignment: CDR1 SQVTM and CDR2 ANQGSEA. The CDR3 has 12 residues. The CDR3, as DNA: TGCAGCGCCAGGCGAACTGGGGAGACCCAGTACTTC. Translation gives CSARRTGETQYF.

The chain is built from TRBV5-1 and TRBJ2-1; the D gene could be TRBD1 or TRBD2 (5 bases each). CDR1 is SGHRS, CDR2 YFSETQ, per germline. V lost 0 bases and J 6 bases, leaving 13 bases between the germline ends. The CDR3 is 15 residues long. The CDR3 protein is CASSLAGPPLNEQFF. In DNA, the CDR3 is TGCGCCAGCAGCTTGGCGGGGCCACCTCTCAATGAGCAGTTCTTC.

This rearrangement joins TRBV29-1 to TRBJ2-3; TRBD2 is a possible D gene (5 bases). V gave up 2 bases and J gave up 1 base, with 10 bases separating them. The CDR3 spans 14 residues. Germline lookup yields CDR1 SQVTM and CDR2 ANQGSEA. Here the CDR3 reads CSVEIGDGTDTQYF. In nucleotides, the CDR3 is TGCAGCGTTGAAATCGGGGATGGCACAGATACGCAGTATTTT.

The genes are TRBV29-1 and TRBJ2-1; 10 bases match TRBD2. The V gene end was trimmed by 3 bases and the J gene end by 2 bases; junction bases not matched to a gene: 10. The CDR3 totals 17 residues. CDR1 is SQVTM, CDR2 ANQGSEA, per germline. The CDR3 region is CSVDGFLAGETYNEQFF. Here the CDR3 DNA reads TGCAGCGTTGATGGGTTCCTAGCGGGAGAAACCTACAATGAGCAGTTCTTC.

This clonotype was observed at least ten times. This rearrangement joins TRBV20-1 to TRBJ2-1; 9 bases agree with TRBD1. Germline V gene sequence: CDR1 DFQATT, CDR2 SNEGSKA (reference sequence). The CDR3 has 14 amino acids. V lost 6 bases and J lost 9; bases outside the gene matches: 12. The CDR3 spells CSAIRGTGSPEQFF. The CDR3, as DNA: TGCAGTGCCATACGCGGGACAGGGTCCCCTGAGCAGTTCTTC.

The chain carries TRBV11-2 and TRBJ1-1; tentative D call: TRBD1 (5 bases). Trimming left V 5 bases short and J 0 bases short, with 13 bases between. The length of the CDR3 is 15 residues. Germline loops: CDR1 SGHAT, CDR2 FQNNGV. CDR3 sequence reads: CASSPSRQMNTEAFF. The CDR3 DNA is TGTGCCAGCAGCCCCAGTAGACAGATGAACACTGAAGCTTTCTTT.

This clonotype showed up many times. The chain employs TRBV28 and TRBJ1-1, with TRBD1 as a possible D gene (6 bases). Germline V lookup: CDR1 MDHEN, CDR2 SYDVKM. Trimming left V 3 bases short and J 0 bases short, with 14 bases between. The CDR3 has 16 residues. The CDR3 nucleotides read TGTGCCAGCAGTTTGGTTCAGGGGCTCATGAACACTGAAGCTTTCTTT. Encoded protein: CASSLVQGLMNTEAFF.

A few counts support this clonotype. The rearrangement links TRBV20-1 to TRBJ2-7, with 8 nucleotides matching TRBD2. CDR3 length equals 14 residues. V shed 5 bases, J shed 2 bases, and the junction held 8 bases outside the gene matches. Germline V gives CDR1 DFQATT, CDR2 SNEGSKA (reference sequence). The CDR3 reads CSAQTTSGTYEQYF. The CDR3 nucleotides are TGCAGTGCTCAAACCACTAGCGGCACCTACGAGCAGTACTTC.

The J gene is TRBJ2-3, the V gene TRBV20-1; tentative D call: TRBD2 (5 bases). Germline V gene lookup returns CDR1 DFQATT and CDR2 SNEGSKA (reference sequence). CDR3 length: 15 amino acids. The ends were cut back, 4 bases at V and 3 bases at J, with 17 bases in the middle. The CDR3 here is CSAKDRDYFTDTQYF. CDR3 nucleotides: TGCAGTGCTAAAGATCGGGATTACTTTACAGATACGCAGTATTTT.

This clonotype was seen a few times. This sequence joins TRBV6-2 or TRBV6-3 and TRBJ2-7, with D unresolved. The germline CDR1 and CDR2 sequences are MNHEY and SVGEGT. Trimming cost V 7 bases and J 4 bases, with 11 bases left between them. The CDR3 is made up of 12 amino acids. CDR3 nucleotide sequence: TGTGCCAGCACCACGGGCAAATACGAGCAGTACTTC. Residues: CASTTGKYEQYF.

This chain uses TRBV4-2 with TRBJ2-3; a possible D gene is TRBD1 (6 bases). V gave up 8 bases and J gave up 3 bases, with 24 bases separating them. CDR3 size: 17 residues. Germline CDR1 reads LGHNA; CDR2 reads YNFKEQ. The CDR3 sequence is CASGPGPRGPSTDTQYF. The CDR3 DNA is TGTGCCAGCGGCCCAGGCCCCAGGGGACCTAGTACAGATACGCAGTATTTT.

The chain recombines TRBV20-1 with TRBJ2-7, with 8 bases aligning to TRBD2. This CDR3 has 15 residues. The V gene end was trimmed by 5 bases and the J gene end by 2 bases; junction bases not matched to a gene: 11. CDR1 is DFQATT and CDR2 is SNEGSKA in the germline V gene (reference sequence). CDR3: CSAVISGIRTYEQYF. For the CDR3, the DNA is TGCAGTGCTGTAATTAGCGGGATTAGAACCTACGAGCAGTACTTC.

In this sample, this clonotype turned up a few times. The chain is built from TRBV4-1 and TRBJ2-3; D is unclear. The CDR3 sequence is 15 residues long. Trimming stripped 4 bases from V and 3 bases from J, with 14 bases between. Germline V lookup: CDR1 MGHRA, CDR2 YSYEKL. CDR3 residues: CASSPERVGTDTQYF. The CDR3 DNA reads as TGCGCCAGCAGCCCCGAAAGGGTTGGGACAGATACGCAGTATTTT.

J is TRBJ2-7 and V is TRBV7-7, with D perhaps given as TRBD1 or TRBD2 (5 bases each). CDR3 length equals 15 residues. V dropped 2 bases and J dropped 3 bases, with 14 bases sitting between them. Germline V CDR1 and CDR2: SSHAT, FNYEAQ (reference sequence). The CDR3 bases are TGTGCCAGCAGCTTAAGGTTCGACAGCGGCTACGAGCAGTACTTC. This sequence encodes CASSLRFDSGYEQYF.

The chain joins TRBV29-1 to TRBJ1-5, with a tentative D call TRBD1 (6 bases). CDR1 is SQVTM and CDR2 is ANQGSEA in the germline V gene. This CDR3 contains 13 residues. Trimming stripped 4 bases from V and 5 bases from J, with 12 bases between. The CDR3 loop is CSVATGLYQPQHF. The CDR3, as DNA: TGCAGCGTTGCCACAGGGTTGTATCAGCCCCAGCATTTT.

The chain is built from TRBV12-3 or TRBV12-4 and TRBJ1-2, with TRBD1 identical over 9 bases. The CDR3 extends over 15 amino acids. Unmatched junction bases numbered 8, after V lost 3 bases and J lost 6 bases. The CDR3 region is CASSFQTGGKDGYTF. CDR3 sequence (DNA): TGTGCCAGCAGTTTTCAAACAGGGGGCAAGGATGGCTACACCTTC.

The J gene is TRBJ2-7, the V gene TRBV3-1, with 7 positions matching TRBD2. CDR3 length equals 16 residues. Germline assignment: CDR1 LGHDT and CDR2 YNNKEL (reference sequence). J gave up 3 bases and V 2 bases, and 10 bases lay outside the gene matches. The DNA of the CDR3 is TGTGCCAGCAGCCAAACTCGGACTAGGAGCGTCTACGAGCAGTACTTC. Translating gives CASSQTRTRSVYEQYF.

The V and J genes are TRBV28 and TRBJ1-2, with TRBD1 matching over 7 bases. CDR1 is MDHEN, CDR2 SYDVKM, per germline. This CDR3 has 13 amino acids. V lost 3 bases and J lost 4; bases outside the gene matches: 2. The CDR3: CASSLGQIYGYTF. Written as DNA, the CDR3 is TGTGCCAGCAGTTTGGGACAGATCTATGGCTACACCTTC.

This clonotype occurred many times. CDR3 DNA sequence: TGTGCCACCAGTGATTCCGGGACTAGCGGGAGTTACAATGAGCAGTTCTTC. Amino acid sequence: CATSDSGTSGSYNEQFF. The V call is TRBV24-1, the J call TRBJ2-1; 14 bases are a match to TRBD2. This CDR3 has 17 residues. Germline V gives CDR1 KGHDR, CDR2 SFDVKD. V lost 2 bases and J lost 4; bases outside the gene matches: 3.

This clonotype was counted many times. CDR3: CSVEAQGRGEQYF. The CDR3 DNA reads as TGCAGCGTTGAAGCTCAGGGTCGGGGCGAGCAGTACTTC. The rearrangement links TRBV29-1 to TRBJ2-7, with D possibly called TRBD1 or TRBD2 (5 bases each). Germline V lookup: CDR1 SQVTM, CDR2 ANQGSEA. This CDR3 region has 13 residues. V lost 1 base and J 6 bases, leaving 13 bases between the germline ends.

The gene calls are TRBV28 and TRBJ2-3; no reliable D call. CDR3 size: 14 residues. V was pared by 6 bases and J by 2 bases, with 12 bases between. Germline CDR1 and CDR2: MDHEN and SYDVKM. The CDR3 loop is CASSLGGFTDTQYF. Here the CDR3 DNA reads TGTGCCAGCAGCCTGGGTGGCTTCACAGATACGCAGTATTTT.

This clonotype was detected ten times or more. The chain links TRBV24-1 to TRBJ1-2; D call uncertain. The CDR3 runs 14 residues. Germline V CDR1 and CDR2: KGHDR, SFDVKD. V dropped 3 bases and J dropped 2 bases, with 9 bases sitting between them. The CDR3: CATSDLSMNYGYTF. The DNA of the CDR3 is TGTGCCACCAGTGATCTCTCCATGAACTATGGCTACACCTTC.

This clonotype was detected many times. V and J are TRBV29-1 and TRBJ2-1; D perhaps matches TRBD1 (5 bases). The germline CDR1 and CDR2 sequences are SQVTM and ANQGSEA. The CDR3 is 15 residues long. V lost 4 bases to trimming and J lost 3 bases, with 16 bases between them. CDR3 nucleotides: TGCAGCGTTGGAGGCAGGGCAGGGATCTACAATGAGCAGTTCTTC. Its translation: CSVGGRAGIYNEQFF.

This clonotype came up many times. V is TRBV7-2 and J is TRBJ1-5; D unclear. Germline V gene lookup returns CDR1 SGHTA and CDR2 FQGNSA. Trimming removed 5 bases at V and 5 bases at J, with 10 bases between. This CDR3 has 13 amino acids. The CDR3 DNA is TGTGCCAGCAGCCCCTCCTCTCATCAGCCCCAGCATTTT. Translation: CASSPSSHQPQHF. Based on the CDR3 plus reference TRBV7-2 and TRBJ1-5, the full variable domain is GAGVSQSPSNKVTEKGKDVELRCDPISGHTALYWYRQSLGQGLEFLIYFQGNSAPDKSGLPSDRFSAERTGGSVSTLTIQRTQQEDSAVYLCASSPSSHQPQHFGDGTRLSIL.

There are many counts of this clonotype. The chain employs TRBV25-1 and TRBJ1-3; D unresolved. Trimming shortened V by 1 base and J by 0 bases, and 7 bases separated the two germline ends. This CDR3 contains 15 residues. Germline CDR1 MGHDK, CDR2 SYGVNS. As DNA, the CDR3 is TGTGCCAGCAGTGAATCGCCATTCTCTGGAAACACCATATATTTT. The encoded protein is CASSESPFSGNTIYF.

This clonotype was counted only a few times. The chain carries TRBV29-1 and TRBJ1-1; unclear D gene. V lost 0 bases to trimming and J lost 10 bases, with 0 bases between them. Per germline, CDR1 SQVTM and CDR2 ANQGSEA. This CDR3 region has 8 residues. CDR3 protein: CSVEEAFF. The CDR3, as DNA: TGCAGCGTTGAAGAAGCTTTCTTT. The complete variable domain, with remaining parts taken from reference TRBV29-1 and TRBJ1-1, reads SAVISQKPSRDICQRGTSLTIQCQVDSQVTMMFWYRQQPGQSLTLIATANQGSEATYESGFVIDKFPISRPNLTFSTLTVSNMSPEDSSIYLCSVEEAFFGQGTRLTVV.

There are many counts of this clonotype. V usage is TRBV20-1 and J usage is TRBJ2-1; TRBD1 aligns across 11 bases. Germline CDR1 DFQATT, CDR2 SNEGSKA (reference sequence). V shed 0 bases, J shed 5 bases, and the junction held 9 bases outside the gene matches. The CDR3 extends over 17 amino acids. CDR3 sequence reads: CSARDPAGTGGDNEQFF. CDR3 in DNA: TGCAGTGCTAGAGATCCCGCCGGGACAGGGGGGGACAATGAGCAGTTCTTC.

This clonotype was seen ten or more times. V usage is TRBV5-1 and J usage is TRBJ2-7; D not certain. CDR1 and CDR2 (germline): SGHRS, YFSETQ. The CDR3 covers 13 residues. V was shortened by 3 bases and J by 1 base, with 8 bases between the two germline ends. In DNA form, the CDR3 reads TGCGCCAGCAGCTCCGCAAGATCCTACGAGCAGTACTTC. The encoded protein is CASSSARSYEQYF.